A selection of T cell receptor beta chains follows, all from one sample in a study of CD8 T cells in ankylosing spondylitis. TCRdb used MiXCR to reprocess the 5' RACE reads, holding one entry per CDR3 protein. Found here are about 340,000 distinct CDR3 sequences, 14% to 15% of them singletons; the top ten hold roughly 1.1%. What was sequenced was blood, either unsorted or a sorted T cell fraction (not recorded which). The receptors come from a male donor with ankylosing spondylitis or in good health (not recorded which). Both conserved end residues are part of each CDR3. Each record gives: clone size, V gene, D gene, J gene, CDR3 DNA, CDR3 protein. A D gene is named only where the DNA matches it firmly. Size values are once, few and many counts, or a class for expanded clones, and some rows have none.

.	TRBV5-6	TRBD2	TRBJ2-1	TGTGCCAGCAGCTTGGGCCTACTAGCGGGGGTCCCCAATGAGCAGTTCTTC	CASSLGLLAGVPNEQFF
.	TRBV6-1	TRBD2	TRBJ2-7	TGTGCCAGCAGGCCCAGCGGGAGGAACGAGCAGTACTTC	CASRPSGRNEQYF
few	TRBV12-3/TRBV12-4	.	TRBJ1-1	TGTGCCAGCAGTTTAACAATGGGGGTCACTGAAGCTTTCTTT	CASSLTMGVTEAFF
few	TRBV4-1	TRBD2	TRBJ2-3	TGCGCCAGCAGCCGGACTAGCGCGACGGATACGCAGTATTTT	CASSRTSATDTQYF
few	TRBV5-1	.	TRBJ2-1	TGCGCCAGCAGCTCCAGGGGTAATGAGCAGTTCTTC	CASSSRGNEQFF
.	TRBV6-2/TRBV6-3	TRBD2	TRBJ2-2	TGTGCCAGCAGTTTGGGACTCGGGAGGGACGGGGAGCTGTTTTTT	CASSLGLGRDGELFF
few	TRBV4-2	.	TRBJ2-7	TGTGCCAGCAGCCAAGGGGAACAGATCTACGAGCAGTACTTC	CASSQGEQIYEQYF
many	TRBV5-1	.	TRBJ1-5	TGCGCCAGCAGCTTGGACGGGCAGACCAATCAGCCCCAGCATTTT	CASSLDGQTNQPQHF
few	TRBV5-1	TRBD1	TRBJ1-2	TGCGCCAGCAGCACGGACAGGGCCAACTATGGCTACACCTTC	CASSTDRANYGYTF
few	TRBV4-1	TRBD2	TRBJ2-7	TGCGCCAGCAGCCAAGCTTCTCTAGCGGGGGGATACGAGCAGTACTTC	CASSQASLAGGYEQYF
few	TRBV7-8	.	TRBJ2-1	TGTGCCAGCAGCTCCCGCCCCGCCAGGGCTTACCACAATGAGCAGTTCTTC	CASSSRPARAYHNEQFF
.	TRBV2	.	TRBJ1-2	TGTGCCAGCAGCGCCCTCTGGGACCATGGCTACACCTTC	CASSALWDHGYTF
many	TRBV2	.	TRBJ1-6	TGTGCCAGCAGGGGGACCTATAATTCACCCCTCCACTTT	CASRGTYNSPLHF
.	TRBV12-5	TRBD1	TRBJ2-5	TGTGCTAGTGCCCTGGACAGGGGGACGCACCAAGAGACCCAGTACTTC	CASALDRGTHQETQYF
few	TRBV7-7	TRBD1	TRBJ2-7	TGTGCCAGCAGCTTAGGGACAGGGTATTACGAGCAGTACTTC	CASSLGTGYYEQYF
.	TRBV7-2	.	TRBJ1-2	TGTGCCAGCAGCTTAGGGGACCCGCGGGGGGGCTTTGGCTACACCTTC	CASSLGDPRGGFGYTF
few	TRBV6-1	TRBD1	TRBJ1-6	TGTGCCAGCACTGGACAGGGGCGTTTGGGCAATTCACCCCTCCACTTT	CASTGQGRLGNSPLHF
many	TRBV29-1	TRBD1	TRBJ2-5	TGCAGCGTTGAAGACCCAAGGGACAGGGTCCAAGAGACCCAGTACTTC	CSVEDPRDRVQETQYF
.	TRBV6-1	.	TRBJ1-1	TGTGCCAGCAGCCAAAGTCAGGGGAACACTGAAGCTTTCTTT	CASSQSQGNTEAFF
.	TRBV20-1	.	TRBJ2-7	TGCAGTGCTAGAGTACCTACCCGTTCGCAGTACTTC	CSARVPTRSQYF
.	TRBV19	.	TRBJ1-3	TGTGCCAGTGGAAGACCCTCTGGAAACACCATATATTTT	CASGRPSGNTIYF
few	TRBV2	.	TRBJ1-2	TGTGCCAGCAGTTACGGGGGGGACTATGGCTACACCTTC	CASSYGGDYGYTF
many	TRBV6-1	.	TRBJ1-3	TGTGCCAGCAGTAGGGACATCTCTGGAAACACCATATATTTT	CASSRDISGNTIYF
.	TRBV7-2	TRBD1	TRBJ2-7	TGTGCCAGCAGCTTAGTGGGACAGCTTAGGTACGAGCAGTACTTC	CASSLVGQLRYEQYF
few	TRBV4-1	.	TRBJ1-1	TGCGCCAGCAGCCAAAGTCTATGGACTGAAGCTTTCTTT	CASSQSLWTEAFF
few	TRBV27	.	TRBJ1-1	TGTGCCAGCAAGATGGACAGAGCCACTGAAGCTTTCTTT	CASKMDRATEAFF
many	TRBV12-3/TRBV12-4	TRBD2	TRBJ2-7	TGTGCCAGCAGTCTCGATCCGGGACTAGCCCCAACCTACGAGCAGTACTTC	CASSLDPGLAPTYEQYF
few	TRBV3-1	.	TRBJ2-4	TGTGCCAGCAGCCAAGCGGCCAGAAACATTCAGTACTTC	CASSQAARNIQYF
.	TRBV12-3/TRBV12-4	TRBD1	TRBJ2-7	TGTGCCAGCACCGGCCGGGACAGAGACTACGAGCAGTACTTC	CASTGRDRDYEQYF
.	TRBV10-3	TRBD2	TRBJ2-3	TGTGCCATCAGTGAGACAACGACTAGCGGGAAAACAGATACGCAGTATTTT	CAISETTTSGKTDTQYF
few	TRBV7-2	TRBD1	TRBJ1-1	TGTGCCAGCAGTTCCGGACAGGCCTACACTGAAGCTTTCTTT	CASSSGQAYTEAFF
.	TRBV12-3/TRBV12-4	.	TRBJ1-1	TGTGCCAGCAGTCGGCCCCGAGGGCAAGCTTTCTTT	CASSRPRGQAFF
many	TRBV12-3/TRBV12-4	TRBD1	TRBJ1-6	TGTGCCAGCAGTTTTACAGGGGGAGATAATTCACCCCTCCACTTT	CASSFTGGDNSPLHF
many	TRBV5-1	TRBD2	TRBJ2-5	TGCGCCAGCAGCTTGGAAGTTAGCGGGAGGGGAGAGACCCAGTACTTC	CASSLEVSGRGETQYF
few	TRBV12-3/TRBV12-4	.	TRBJ2-1	TGTGCCAGCAGTTTCCGGACTGGCTCGGGGCAGTTCTTC	CASSFRTGSGQFF
few	TRBV19	TRBD1	TRBJ2-2	TGTGCCAGTAGTATGGCCGACAGGGTTGGGAACACCGGGGAGCTGTTTTTT	CASSMADRVGNTGELFF
.	TRBV5-1	.	TRBJ2-7	TGCGCCAGCAGCTTGGAGGGAGAGGAGCAGTACTTC	CASSLEGEEQYF
few	TRBV5-1	.	TRBJ2-7	TGCGCCAGCAGCTTGGCACTCGGGAGAGGCTACGAGCAGTACTTC	CASSLALGRGYEQYF
few	TRBV20-1	.	TRBJ2-7	TGCAGTGCTAGGGTCAGGGGGGCGCTTTACGAGCAGTACTTC	CSARVRGALYEQYF
few	TRBV5-1	TRBD1	TRBJ2-5	TGCGCCAGTTGCCGGGACAGGGTTTCGTGGGAGACCCAGTACTTC	CASCRDRVSWETQYF
.	TRBV5-1	TRBD1	TRBJ2-4	TGCGCCAGCAGCGGACAGGGGGCGGAGAACATTCAGTACTTC	CASSGQGAENIQYF
.	TRBV5-5	.	TRBJ1-1	TGTGCCAGCAGCTACGGGACCCTTTCGAACACTGAAGCTTTCTTT	CASSYGTLSNTEAFF
.	TRBV6-1	TRBD1	TRBJ2-7	TGTGCCAGCAGCCACGGGTCGACCGGGACAGTAGTCTACGAGCAGTACTTC	CASSHGSTGTVVYEQYF
.	TRBV11-2	.	TRBJ1-1	TGTGCCAGCAGCTTAGGTACGTCGGGGAGGACTGAAGCTTTCTTT	CASSLGTSGRTEAFF
.	TRBV3-1	TRBD2	TRBJ2-7	TGTGCCAGCAGCTCGCAGGGACTAGCGTCGGCCGAGCAGTACTTC	CASSSQGLASAEQYF
few	TRBV20-1	.	TRBJ2-1	TGCAGTGCCGTGATAGGGGGCAATGAGCAGTTCTTC	CSAVIGGNEQFF
few	TRBV19	TRBD1	TRBJ2-7	TGTGCCAGTAGTATGGGTCCGGGACAGAACTACGAGCAGTACTTC	CASSMGPGQNYEQYF
many	TRBV11-3	.	TRBJ2-2	TGTGCCAGCAGCTTAGATTCAGCAGGCACCGGGGAGCTGTTTTTT	CASSLDSAGTGELFF
many	TRBV12-3/TRBV12-4	.	TRBJ2-2	TGTGCCAGCAGTTTGGTGGGAGCGAACACCGGGGAGCTGTTTTTT	CASSLVGANTGELFF
.	TRBV4-2	TRBD2	TRBJ2-5	TGTGCCAGCAGCCCCACGGCCAGCGGGAGTGGAGGAGAGACCCAGTACTTC	CASSPTASGSGGETQYF
.	TRBV6-1	TRBD1	TRBJ1-3	TGTGCCAGCATGAGGACAGGACCCTCTGGAAACACCATATATTTT	CASMRTGPSGNTIYF
.	TRBV7-9	.	TRBJ2-1	TGTGCCAGCAGCTTAGTACTTTTCACCTACAATGAGCAGTTCTTC	CASSLVLFTYNEQFF
few	TRBV11-2	TRBD2	TRBJ2-1	TGTGCCAGCAGCTTAGAAGGGACTAGCGGGAGTTCCCCCTACAATGAGCAGTTCTTC	CASSLEGTSGSSPYNEQFF
.	TRBV9	.	TRBJ2-1	TGTGCCAGCAGCGTAAAGCGAGCAAATAATGAGCAGTTCTTC	CASSVKRANNEQFF
.	TRBV20-1	TRBD2	TRBJ2-1	TGCAGTGCCACTAGCGGGAGTAGGTACAATGAGCAGTTCTTC	CSATSGSRYNEQFF